One and the same sample provided the 3 T cell receptor beta chains below, sequenced in a study of cytomegalovirus exposure and HLA in healthy donors. A multiplex PCR was run with 60 Vbeta primers and 13 Jbeta primers. The assay was immunoSEQ multiplex PCR, and TCRdb's table has in-frame clones only and misses some. In total, the table holds about 59,000 clones. Specimen: PBMCs. The receptors stem from a man in his thirties or forties in good health and CMV-seropositive.

CDR3 sequence: CASSPSTGEGDNEQFF. In DNA, the CDR3 is TGTGCCAGCAGCCCGTCGACTGGGGAGGGCGACAATGAGCAGTTCTTC. The rearrangement links TRBV13 to TRBJ2-1; 7 nucleotides agree with TRBD2. Losses at the gene ends were 5 bases for V and 5 bases for J; bases not matched to a gene: 12. The CDR3 loop spans 16 amino acids. Germline V gene data show CDR1 as PRHDT and CDR2 as FYEKMQ (reference sequence).

A remark on this clone: Other DNA variants within this sample encode the same CDR3. The gene calls are TRBV9 and TRBJ2-1; no clear D. V dropped 2 bases and J dropped 5 bases, with 14 bases sitting between them. CDR1 is SGDLS and CDR2 is YYNGEE in the germline V gene. The CDR3 loop spans 15 amino acids. DNA for the CDR3: TGTGCCAGCAGCGTCTCTATCACCCCCGACAATGAGCAGTTCTTC. It encodes CASSVSITPDNEQFF.

The V and J genes are TRBV11-2 and TRBJ2-2, with D possibly matching TRBD1 (5 bases). Trimming stripped 2 bases from V and 3 bases from J, with 7 bases between. The CDR3 loop spans 14 amino acids. Germline V gene data show CDR1 as SGHAT and CDR2 as FQNNGV. CDR3 amino acids: CASSLLGDTGELFF. Written as DNA, the CDR3 is TGTGCCAGCAGCTTATTAGGGGACACCGGGGAGCTGTTTTTT.